A single sample is the source of the 26 T cell receptor beta chains below, sequenced in a study of T cell clonality in common variable immunodeficiency. Whole-study findings and limits: In common variable immunodeficiency, TCR beta chains reportedly carried fewer deletions and N-nucleotide insertions.

Assay: immunoSEQ multiplex PCR; the TCRdb copy retains only in-frame clones and omits some. Recorded here are 21,000 or so clones, with no singletons, and the ten leading clones hold around 2.4%. Antigens for these TCRs are unknown. Sequencing input: peripheral blood mononuclear cells. Receptors were obtained from a human donor with common variable immunodeficiency.

This clone was detected many times. Coverage ceases 3 residues before the CDR3 finishes, and the germline J gene fills in the end. J is TRBJ1-5 and V is TRBV6-2 or TRBV6-3; tentative D call: TRBD1 (6 bases). Germline V gives CDR1 MNHEY, CDR2 SVGEGT. Trimming cost V 0 bases and J 0 bases, with 9 bases left between them. This CDR3 spans 16 amino acids. CDR3 sequence reads: CASSYSDRHSNQPQHF. Partial CDR3 DNA: TGTGCCAGCAGTTACTCGGACAGACATAGCAATCAGCCC.

This clone was picked up many times. CDR3 bases read: TGTGCCAGCAGCTCCCGGGGGGGGTACTACGAG. Protein product: CASSSRGGYYE. The whole CDR3 sequence is CASSSRGGYYEQYF. The rearrangement joins TRBV9 to TRBJ2-7; 8 nucleotides align to TRBD2. The read finishes 3 residues shy of the CDR3 end, and the germline J gene is used to complete it. The CDR3 covers 14 residues. CDR1 is SGDLS and CDR2 is YYNGEE in the germline V gene. V lost 4 bases to trimming and J lost 3 bases; unmatched junction nucleotides: 6.

This clone was observed many times. Read coverage stops 3 residues before the CDR3 terminus; the germline J gene supplies the remainder. The chain couples TRBV11-2 to TRBJ2-5; D is possibly TRBD2 (7 bases). CDR3 length: 13 residues. CDR1 is SGHAT, CDR2 FQNNGV, per germline. V gave up 7 bases and J gave up 3 bases, with 12 bases separating them. The CDR3 bases that were read are TGTGCCAGCAACCTAGGGGGGGAAGAGACC. It is translated as CASNLGGEET. The whole CDR3 is CASNLGGEETQYF.

The sample holds many counts of this clone. One end of the junction is discordant with germline, which a read error may explain. The CDR3 end falls 3 residues outside the read, so it is completed with the germline J gene. The chain carries TRBV19 and TRBJ2-1; D possibly corresponds to TRBD1 (5 bases). The CDR3 totals 14 residues. The V gene's germline CDR1 is LNHDA and CDR2 SQIVND (reference sequence). The part of the CDR3 DNA that was read is TGTGCCTGTAGCCACAGGACGGCCTACAATGAG. Encoded protein: CACSHRTAYNE. The whole CDR3 region reads CACSHRTAYNEQFF.

This clone was observed many times. The CDR3 end lies 3 residues beyond the end of the read and is filled in from the germline J gene. The rearrangement uses TRBV6-2 or TRBV6-3 and TRBJ2-5; D not certain. Trimming pared 9 bases from V and 2 bases from J, leaving 10 bases between. Germline V gives CDR1 MNHEY, CDR2 SVGEGT. The CDR3 contains 12 residues. CDR3 DNA, as far as it was read: TGTGCCAGTACGGGTGATCAAGAGACC. It yields the protein CASTGDQET. The complete CDR3 sequence is CASTGDQETQYF.

Ten or more counts support this clone. The read ends 3 residues before the CDR3 terminus; that terminus is restored from the germline J gene. The chain combines TRBV20-1 with TRBJ1-4; 7 bases match TRBD1. The CDR3 spans 13 residues. The germline V gene has CDR1 DFQATT and CDR2 SNEGSKA (reference sequence). V trimming: 1 base; J trimming: 8 bases; junction bases outside the gene matches: 4. The CDR3 bases that were read are TGCAGTGCTAGAGGGCAGGGGGAGGAAAAA. This codes for CSARGQGEEK. The CDR3 as a whole reads CSARGQGEEKLFF.

This clone was seen many times. Coverage ceases 3 residues before the CDR3 finishes, and the germline J gene fills in the end. This sequence joins TRBV2 and TRBJ2-3; D not certain. V lost 1 base, J lost 2 bases, and 7 bases lay in between. This CDR3 has 14 amino acids. Per germline, CDR1 SNHLY and CDR2 FYNNEI. CDR3 loop: CASSEEVPTDTQYF. CDR3 DNA (partial): TGTGCCAGCAGTGAAGAGGTTCCCACAGATACG. Drawing the rest from reference TRBV2 and TRBJ2-3, the complete variable domain is EPEVTQTPSHQVTQMGQEVILRCVPISNHLYFYWYRQILGQKVEFLVSFYNNEISEKSEIFDDQFSVERPDGSNFTLKIRSTKLEDSAMYFCASSEEVPTDTQYFGPGTRLTVL.

Points on this clone: Germline and junction disagree at one end, which may indicate a read error. The read ends 3 residues before the CDR3 terminus; that terminus is restored from the germline J gene. The chain combines TRBV2 with TRBJ1-5, with D possibly being TRBD1 (5 bases). Germline CDR1 and CDR2: SNHLY and FYNNEI. The CDR3 length is 14 residues. The DNA read from the CDR3 is TGTGCCAGCAGTATGGGGGGGAGCAAGCAGCCC. Its protein is CASSMGGSKQP. The full CDR3 protein is CASSMGGSKQPQHF.

This clone was detected ten times or more. The read ends 3 residues before the CDR3 terminus; that terminus is restored from the germline J gene. The rearrangement links TRBV19 to TRBJ2-3; no firm D call. The germline V gene encodes CDR1 LNHDA and CDR2 SQIVND (reference sequence). This CDR3 comprises 11 residues. Trimming stripped 3 bases from V and 6 bases from J, with 4 bases between. The CDR3: CASSIFDTQYF. CDR3 DNA, as far as it was read: TGTGCCAGTAGTATCTTCGATACG. The full variable domain, in which reference TRBV19 and TRBJ2-3 provide the parts outside the CDR3, is DGGITQSPKYLFRKEGQNVTLSCEQNLNHDAMYWYRQDPGQGLRLIYYSQIVNDFQKGDIAEGYSVSREKKESFPLTVTSAQKNPTAFYLCASSIFDTQYFGPGTRLTVL.

Comment on this clone: The read falls 3 residues short of the CDR3 end, and the missing part is taken from the germline J gene. This chain connects TRBV29-1 to TRBJ2-7; D gene ambiguous. CDR3 length: 10 amino acids. The germline V and J ends were trimmed by 6 bases and 1 base, with 4 bases remaining between them. CDR1 and CDR2 from the germline V gene are SQVTM and ANQGSEA. Incomplete CDR3 DNA: TGCAGCGTCGTATCCTACGAG. Residues: CSVVSYE. The CDR3 in full is CSVVSYEQYF.

This clone was seen at least ten times. The sequenced fragment ends 3 residues before the CDR3 boundary, so the rest is inferred from the germline J gene. The rearrangement links TRBV7-3 to TRBJ2-2, with D tentatively TRBD2 (7 bases). CDR1 is SGHTA, CDR2 FQGTGA, per germline. The V gene lost 5 bases and the J gene lost 4 bases, with 14 bases spanning the gap. The CDR3 runs to 15 residues. The CDR3 loop reads CASSPQGGATGELFF. The covered CDR3 bases are TGTGCCAGCAGCCCCCAAGGGGGGGCCACCGGGGAG.

This clone was detected many times. The missing CDR3 end, 3 residues past where the read stops, is filled in from the germline J gene. J is TRBJ1-1 and V is TRBV7-2, with D unclear. V was pared by 7 bases and J by 0 bases, with 12 bases between. The CDR3 totals 14 residues. In germline, CDR1 is SGHTA, CDR2 FQGNSA. This CDR3 is CASTTGPLNTEAFF. Partial CDR3 DNA: TGTGCCAGCACCACTGGGCCCCTGAACACTGAA. The variable domain in full, completed from reference TRBV7-2 and TRBJ1-1, reads GAGVSQSPSNKVTEKGKDVELRCDPISGHTALYWYRQSLGQGLEFLIYFQGNSAPDKSGLPSDRFSAERTGGSVSTLTIQRTQQEDSAVYLCASTTGPLNTEAFFGQGTRLTVV.

This clone was observed at least ten times. The read is 3 residues too short to cover the CDR3 end, so that end is filled in from the germline J gene. V and J are TRBV6-2 or TRBV6-3 and TRBJ1-6, with TRBD1 as a possible D gene (6 bases). CDR1 is MNHEY, CDR2 SVGEGT, per germline. The germline V and J ends were trimmed by 6 bases and 9 bases, with 18 bases remaining between them. The CDR3 consists of 15 residues. The CDR3 bases that were read are TGTGCCAGCAGGTCGGTAGGCAGGGGCGGTTCACCC. It codes for CASRSVGRGGSP. The CDR3 as a whole reads CASRSVGRGGSPLHF.

This clone was detected ten times or more. The read comes to an end 3 residues before the CDR3 does, leaving the germline J gene to fill in the end. The chain is built from TRBV20-1 and TRBJ2-1, with 14 positions matching TRBD2. CDR3 length: 14 residues. Trimming cost V 6 bases and J 4 bases; bases outside gene matches: 2. The germline gives CDR1 DFQATT, CDR2 SNEGSKA (reference sequence). Incomplete CDR3 DNA: TGCAGTGCCAGACTAGCGGGGGGGTACAATGAG. As protein: CSARLAGGYNE. The complete CDR3 protein is CSARLAGGYNEQFF.

This clone was detected many times. The junction departs from germline at one end; a sequencing error may be responsible. The read stops 3 residues short of the end of the CDR3; the missing end is completed from the germline J gene. The chain uses TRBV4-2 and TRBJ1-6, with D tentatively TRBD1 (6 bases). There are 14 residues in the CDR3. The germline gives CDR1 LGHNA, CDR2 YNFKEQ. The covered CDR3 bases are TGCGCCAGCAGCCTCTACAGGGCCAATTCACCC. This translates into CASSLYRANSP. In full, the CDR3 reads CASSLYRANSPLHF.

The sample holds many counts of this clone. The sequenced fragment ends 3 residues before the CDR3 boundary, so the rest is inferred from the germline J gene. V and J are TRBV7-2 and TRBJ1-4, with TRBD1 matching over 7 bases. The junction had 2 bases not matched to a gene; V was cut back by 2 bases and J by 5 bases. Germline V gene lookup returns CDR1 SGHTA and CDR2 FQGNSA. The CDR3 is made up of 14 amino acids. CDR3 residues: CASSLTGVNEKLFF. CDR3 DNA, as far as it was read: TGTGCCAGCAGCTTAACAGGGGTGAATGAAAAA.

This clone was found many times. The read finishes 3 residues shy of the CDR3 end, and the germline J gene is used to complete it. This sequence joins TRBV30 and TRBJ1-4, with D perhaps TRBD1 (5 bases). Trimming pared 2 bases from V and 0 bases from J, leaving 16 bases between. CDR1 and CDR2 from the germline V gene are GTSNPN and SVGIG (reference sequence). CDR3 length: 17 amino acids. The covered CDR3 bases are TGTGCCTGGAGTCGGGTCCGTTTAGGGGCAACTAATGAAAAA. Residues: CAWSRVRLGATNEK. The full CDR3 sequence reads CAWSRVRLGATNEKLFF.

In this sample, this clone turned up many times. The read gets to within 3 residues of the CDR3 end, and the germline J gene fills in the rest. The chain recombines TRBV9 with TRBJ2-5, with 11 bases lining up with TRBD2. Germline CDR1 reads SGDLS; CDR2 reads YYNGEE. V trimming: 3 bases; J trimming: 2 bases; junction bases outside the gene matches: 6. The CDR3 totals 16 residues. The CDR3 region is CASSGKTSGEQETQYF. The part of the CDR3 DNA that was read is TGTGCCAGCAGCGGAAAGACTAGCGGGGAACAAGAGACC.

Ten or more counts support this clone. The junction departs from the called germline gene at one end, perhaps through a read error. Read data end 3 residues before the CDR3 end; the end is taken from the germline J gene. J is TRBJ2-1 and V is TRBV7-6; 9 bases are a match to TRBD2. The germline V gene encodes CDR1 SGHVS and CDR2 FNYEAQ. The CDR3 spans 15 residues. CDR3 region: CASTPGTSSHNEQFF. The covered CDR3 bases are TGTGCCAGCACCCCCGGGACTAGCTCCCACAATGAG.

Ten or more counts support this clone. The read gets to within 3 residues of the CDR3 end, and the germline J gene fills in the rest. The chain uses TRBV9 and TRBJ1-5, with no clear D. This CDR3 comprises 13 residues. V dropped 0 bases and J dropped 3 bases, with 4 bases sitting between them. Germline loops: CDR1 SGDLS, CDR2 YYNGEE. The part of the CDR3 DNA that was read is TGTGCCAGCAGCGTAGCTCCCAATCAGCCC. This encodes CASSVAPNQP. The full CDR3 protein is CASSVAPNQPQHF.

This clone occurred many times. The CDR3 goes on 3 residues after the read ends, and that part is filled in from the germline J gene. The rearrangement uses TRBV20-1 and TRBJ2-3; the D is unclear. V lost 3 bases to trimming and J lost 0 bases, with 7 bases between them. Germline-derived CDR1 and CDR2 are DFQATT and SNEGSKA (reference sequence). The CDR3 is 13 amino acids. CDR3 loop: CSASSGSTDTQYF. Incomplete CDR3 DNA: TGCAGTGCTAGTTCCGGGAGCACAGATACG.

This clone was seen only a few times. The CDR3 end falls 3 residues outside the read, so it is completed with the germline J gene. The V call is TRBV6-1, the J call TRBJ2-7, with 7 bases that match TRBD1. CDR1 MNHNS and CDR2 SASEGT come from the germline V gene. The CDR3 runs 13 residues. V was pared by 8 bases and J by 4 bases, with 8 bases of the junction left unmatched. The CDR3 DNA, read in part, is TGTGCCAGCGGTGTCACAGGGGTGTACGAG. Translation: CASGVTGVYE. The CDR3 in full is CASGVTGVYEQYF.

This clone was detected ten times or more. Read sequence stops 3 residues before the CDR3 end, and the germline J gene provides the missing end. The chain combines TRBV20-1 with TRBJ2-5; TRBD2 matches 9 bases. The V segment lost 3 bases and the J segment 4 bases; nucleotides outside the gene matches: 9. Per germline, CDR1 DFQATT and CDR2 SNEGSKA (reference sequence). This CDR3 has 15 residues. CDR3 residues: CSASPSGGFSETQYF. The CDR3 bases that were read are TGCAGTGCTAGCCCAAGCGGGGGGTTTTCAGAGACC.

This clone was counted ten times or more. The DNA ends 3 residues before the CDR3 does, and the rest of the CDR3 is filled in from the germline J gene. The chain employs TRBV20-1 and TRBJ2-3; D is unresolved. With 2 bases removed from V and 4 bases from J, the gap between germline ends came to 7 bases. This CDR3 has 12 amino acids. The germline V gene has CDR1 DFQATT and CDR2 SNEGSKA (reference sequence). The part of the CDR3 DNA that was read is TGCAGTGCTAGAAGAGACTCAGATACG. Protein product: CSARRDSDT. The complete CDR3 protein is CSARRDSDTQYF.

In its sample, this clone was seen many times. The read is 3 residues too short to cover the CDR3 end, so that end is filled in from the germline J gene. This chain uses TRBV5-1 with TRBJ2-1; a weak D match, TRBD1 (6 bases). Germline CDR1 is SGHRS and CDR2 is YFSETQ. The CDR3 runs to 14 residues. With 1 base removed from V and 9 bases from J, the gap between germline ends came to 14 bases. This chain's CDR3 is CASSLSQGTSEQFF. The sequenced part of the CDR3 DNA is TGCGCCAGCAGCTTGTCACAGGGAACGAGTGAG.

This clone was observed at least ten times. Read coverage stops 3 residues before the CDR3 terminus; the germline J gene supplies the remainder. The J gene is TRBJ2-3, the V gene TRBV6-2 or TRBV6-3; D unclear. From germline, CDR1 is MNHEY and CDR2 SVGEGT. CDR3 length equals 14 residues. V lost 2 bases and J 0 bases, leaving 6 bases between the germline ends. The CDR3 loop reads CASSYEASTDTQYF. The DNA read from the CDR3 is TGTGCCAGCAGTTACGAGGCCAGCACAGATACG.